This T cell receptor (beta chain) was observed in a study of blood T cell repertoires in COVID-19. Study background: Material from acute and convalescent COVID-19 was sourced from the United States, Italy and Spain.

From germline, CDR1 is ENHRY and CDR2 SYGVKD. This CDR3 is 14 amino acids long. V was cut by 2 bases and J by 0 bases, with 8 bases left in between. Authors' data handling: From reference gene primer amplification, estimates of nucleated cell counts were derived. Libraries were prepared by immunoSEQ multiplex PCR; TCRdb keeps only in-frame clonotypes and omits some of them. The V and J calls and the clone size are those of that table, but D and trimming were determined from the DNA. The sample contains some 360,000 clones, roughly nine tenths of which appear only once. While infection was still active, Seattle patients were enrolled and then followed longitudinally.

Sequencing used peripheral blood. The clonotype was recovered from a woman aged 60 to 75 with COVID-19, enrolled during active disease. V gene TRBV10-3 combines with J gene TRBJ2-7, with D tentatively TRBD1 (5 bases). DNA for the CDR3: TGTGCCATCAGTGAGGAAACAGGCTCCTACGAGCAGTACTTC. Residues: CAISEETGSYEQYF.